In this sample, the clone carrying this T cell receptor (beta chain) turned up many times. The antigen is not known. This sample is part of a study of T cells in Graves' hyperthyroidism and ophthalmopathy. The study, taken as a whole, reports: Among thyroid clonotypes expanded above 0.001, most also appeared in blood.

From germline, CDR1 is GTSNPN and CDR2 SVGIG (reference sequence). Trimming stripped 2 bases from V and 5 bases from J, with 13 bases between. This CDR3 spans 13 amino acids. Graves' hyperthyroidism was deemed stable absent ophthalmopathy progression within 18 months. What was amplified from RNA transcripts were TCR beta CDR3 regions. During a first-round RT-PCR of the TCR CDR3, the HTBI primer set was used. TCRdb reprocessed the multiplex PCR reads with MiXCR, giving one entry per CDR3 protein. Found here are some 400,000 distinct CDR3 sequences, approximately 13% of them singletons; the top ten hold roughly 11%.

Sequencing input: blood. The sequence was collected from a woman aged 55-70 years with Graves' hyperthyroidism. The chain joins TRBV30 to TRBJ2-7, with a weak D call TRBD1 (5 bases). The CDR3 loop reads CAWSSGLGNEQYF. The DNA for the CDR3 is TGTGCCTGGAGTTCAGGGTTGGGGAACGAGCAGTACTTC.